This TCR beta chain was sequenced for a study of T cells in Graves' hyperthyroidism and ophthalmopathy. This clonotype has at least ten counts. Amplified TCR beta CDR3 regions derived from RNA transcripts. An initial round of RT-PCR targeting the TCR CDR3 relied on the HTBI primer set. TCRdb used MiXCR to reprocess the multiplex PCR reads, holding one entry per CDR3 protein. The table includes around 480,000 distinct CDR3 sequences, roughly an eighth detected once. Germline V lookup: CDR1 MNHNS, CDR2 SASEGT. CDR3 size: 17 residues. The V segment lost 5 bases and the J segment 4 bases; nucleotides outside the gene matches: 9.

The sequencing sample was made of blood. The source is a woman aged 18-29 years with Graves' hyperthyroidism. The chain uses TRBV6-1 and TRBJ2-5, with 14 bases that match TRBD2. CDR3 residues: CASSNNPGLAGGETQYF. DNA of the CDR3: TGTGCCAGCAGTAACAACCCCGGACTAGCGGGAGGAGAGACCCAGTACTTC.